A single sample is the source of the 15 T cell receptor beta chains below, sequenced in a study of blood T cell repertoires in COVID-19. The assay was immunoSEQ multiplex PCR, and TCRdb's table has in-frame clones only and misses some. Of 150,000 to 200,000 clones detected, about 82% appear once; the ten largest clones hold around 1%. Source material: peripheral blood. Receptors originate from a man in his sixties with COVID-19, enrolled during active disease.

V gene TRBV7-2 combines with J gene TRBJ2-2; 9 bases are shared with TRBD1. Trimming took 4 bases from V and 5 from J; bases not matched to a gene: 2. CDR1 SGHTA and CDR2 FQGNSA come from the germline V gene. CDR3 length: 14 residues. The CDR3 reads CASSSGQGTGELFF. In DNA, the CDR3 is TGTGCCAGCAGCTCGGGACAGGGAACCGGGGAGCTGTTTTTT.

The chain links TRBV6-5 to TRBJ1-2; D is unclear. The V gene lost 6 bases and the J gene lost 0 bases, with 11 bases spanning the gap. Germline V gives CDR1 MNHEY, CDR2 SVGAGI. The CDR3 contains 14 residues. CDR3 sequence reads: CASRSGKANYGYTF. The DNA of the CDR3 is TGTGCCAGCAGGTCGGGGAAAGCTAACTATGGCTACACCTTC.

The chain has TRBV5-5 and TRBJ1-6; D perhaps matches TRBD1 (6 bases). The V gene lost 2 bases and the J gene lost 7 bases, with 13 bases spanning the gap. The CDR3 runs to 15 residues. Germline values: CDR1 SGHKS, CDR2 YYEKEE (reference sequence). The CDR3: CASSFTGRENSPLHF. CDR3 DNA: TGTGCCAGCAGCTTCACAGGGCGGGAGAATTCACCCCTCCACTTT.

This clone has more than one count but fewer than ten. The V and J genes are TRBV30 and TRBJ1-2; a weak D match, TRBD1 (5 bases). CDR1 and CDR2 (germline): GTSNPN, SVGIG (reference sequence). This CDR3 has 14 residues. Trimming left V 0 bases short and J 8 bases short, with 16 bases between. The CDR3 reads CAWSVTLGGDGYTF. The CDR3 DNA reads TGTGCCTGGAGTGTAACCCTTGGAGGGGACGGCTACACCTTC. Full variable domain (missing parts from reference TRBV30 and TRBJ1-2): SQTIHQWPATLVQPVGSPLSLECTVEGTSNPNLYWYRQAAGRGLQLLFYSVGIGQISSEVPQNLSASRPQDRQFILSSKKLLLSDSGFYLCAWSVTLGGDGYTFGSGTRLTVV.

The chain uses TRBV4-2 and TRBJ2-1; unclear D gene. Germline loops: CDR1 LGHNA, CDR2 YNFKEQ. The CDR3 runs 16 residues. V was trimmed by 0 bases and J by 0 bases, leaving 9 bases between them. The CDR3 DNA follows: TGTGCCAGCAGCCAAGATGCGAGAAGCTCCTACAATGAGCAGTTCTTC. Protein: CASSQDARSSYNEQFF.

V gene TRBV7-8 combines with J gene TRBJ2-5, with a possible D match to TRBD1 (6 bases). This CDR3 contains 16 residues. Germline V gene data show CDR1 as SGHVS and CDR2 as FQNEAQ. Trimming cost V 7 bases and J 10 bases, with 28 bases left between them. This CDR3 reads CASNNVGTRGTRRQYF. Here the CDR3 DNA reads TGTGCCAGCAACAATGTCGGGACAAGGGGGACCCGTCGCCAGTACTTC.

This clone was counted once. The gene calls are TRBV29-1 and TRBJ1-2; no firm D call. The CDR3 extends over 14 amino acids. Germline values: CDR1 SQVTM, CDR2 ANQGSEA. The V end lost 5 bases, the J end lost 4 bases, and 17 bases lay between the germline ends. CDR3 in DNA: TGCAGCGTTCTTCGGGAGAGGTCGGGCTATGGCTACACCTTC. Amino acids: CSVLRERSGYGYTF.

This chain connects TRBV30 to TRBJ2-7; D is ambiguous. Per the germline V gene, CDR1 is GTSNPN and CDR2 is SVGIG (reference sequence). The ends were cut back, 2 bases at V and 6 bases at J, with 8 bases in the middle. This CDR3 contains 11 residues. The CDR3 nucleotides read TGTGCCTGGAGTCTCAGTGCCGAGCAGTACTTC. Translating gives CAWSLSAEQYF.

V is TRBV4-2 and J is TRBJ2-3; D gene uncertain. Per the germline V gene, CDR1 is LGHNA and CDR2 is YNFKEQ. V was cut by 1 base and J by 1 base, with 9 bases left in between. This CDR3 region has 15 residues. CDR3 region: CASSQAIVGTDTQYF. CDR3 coding DNA: TGTGCCAGCAGCCAAGCCATAGTAGGCACAGATACGCAGTATTTT.

This sequence joins TRBV6-6 and TRBJ2-5; D call uncertain. The V end lost 6 bases, the J end lost 1 base, and 12 bases lay between the germline ends. Germline V CDR1 and CDR2: MNHNY, SVGAGI (reference sequence). The CDR3 is 14 residues long. CDR3 region: CASRPDTTQETQYF. The CDR3 DNA reads as TGTGCCAGCAGGCCAGACACCACCCAAGAGACCCAGTACTTC.

This chain connects TRBV5-1 to TRBJ1-3; D is possibly TRBD1 (5 bases). The CDR3 covers 15 residues. Trimming stripped 4 bases from V and 0 bases from J, with 11 bases between. Germline CDR1 reads SGHRS; CDR2 reads YFSETQ. Written as DNA, the CDR3 is TGCGCCAGCAGCCAGGGCCTTTCCTCTGGAAACACCATATATTTT. This codes for CASSQGLSSGNTIYF.

This chain links TRBV28 with TRBJ1-4; 8 positions match TRBD1. V trimming: 3 bases; J trimming: 4 bases; junction bases outside the gene matches: 4. Per germline, CDR1 MDHEN and CDR2 SYDVKM. This CDR3 is built from 15 residues. CDR3 region: CASSFSDRVNEKLFF. In nucleotides, the CDR3 is TGTGCCAGCAGTTTTTCGGACAGGGTTAATGAAAAACTGTTTTTT.

V and J are TRBV9 and TRBJ2-7; D may be TRBD1 (6 bases). The CDR3 covers 14 residues. Trimming left V 0 bases short and J 8 bases short, with 15 bases between. CDR1 is SGDLS and CDR2 is YYNGEE in the germline V gene. The CDR3 loop reads CASSVGQGHGKQYF. Here the CDR3 DNA reads TGTGCCAGCAGCGTAGGGCAGGGACATGGGAAGCAGTACTTC.

To note about this clone: This specimen includes other DNA sequences encoding the same CDR3. The chain combines TRBV5-6 with TRBJ2-3; 8 bases line up with TRBD2. With 0 bases clipped from V and 3 bases from J, the junction kept 6 bases outside the gene matches. Germline CDR1 SGHDT, CDR2 YYEEEE. This CDR3 has 16 amino acids. The CDR3, as DNA: TGTGCCAGCAGCTTGGTGCGGGGGGCGCGAACAGATACGCAGTATTTT. Its protein is CASSLVRGARTDTQYF. Full variable domain (remainder filled in from reference TRBV5-6 and TRBJ2-3): DAGVTQSPTHLIKTRGQQVTLRCSPKSGHDTVSWYQQALGQGPQFIFQYYEEEERQRGNFPDRFSGHQFPNYSSELNVNALLLGDSALYLCASSLVRGARTDTQYFGPGTRLTVL.

The chain joins TRBV28 to TRBJ2-1, with 8 nucleotides matching TRBD2. The CDR3 spans 15 residues. The V gene end was trimmed by 8 bases and the J gene end by 4 bases; junction bases not matched to a gene: 10. Germline loops: CDR1 MDHEN, CDR2 SYDVKM. CDR3 sequence: CASHSYTSGYNEQFF. CDR3 bases: TGTGCCAGCCACAGTTATACTAGCGGTTACAATGAGCAGTTCTTC.